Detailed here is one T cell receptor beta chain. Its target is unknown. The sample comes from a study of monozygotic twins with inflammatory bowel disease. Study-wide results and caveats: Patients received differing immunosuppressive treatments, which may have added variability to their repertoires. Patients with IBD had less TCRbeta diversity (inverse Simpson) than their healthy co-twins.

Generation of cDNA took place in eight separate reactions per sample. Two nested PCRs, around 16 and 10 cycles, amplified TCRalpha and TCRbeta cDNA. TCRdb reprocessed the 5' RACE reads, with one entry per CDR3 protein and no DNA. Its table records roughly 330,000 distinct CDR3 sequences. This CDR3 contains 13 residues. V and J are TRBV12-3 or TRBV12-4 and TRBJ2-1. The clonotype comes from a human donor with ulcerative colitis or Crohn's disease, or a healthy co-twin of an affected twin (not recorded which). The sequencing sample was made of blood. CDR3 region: CASSLIRNNEQFF.